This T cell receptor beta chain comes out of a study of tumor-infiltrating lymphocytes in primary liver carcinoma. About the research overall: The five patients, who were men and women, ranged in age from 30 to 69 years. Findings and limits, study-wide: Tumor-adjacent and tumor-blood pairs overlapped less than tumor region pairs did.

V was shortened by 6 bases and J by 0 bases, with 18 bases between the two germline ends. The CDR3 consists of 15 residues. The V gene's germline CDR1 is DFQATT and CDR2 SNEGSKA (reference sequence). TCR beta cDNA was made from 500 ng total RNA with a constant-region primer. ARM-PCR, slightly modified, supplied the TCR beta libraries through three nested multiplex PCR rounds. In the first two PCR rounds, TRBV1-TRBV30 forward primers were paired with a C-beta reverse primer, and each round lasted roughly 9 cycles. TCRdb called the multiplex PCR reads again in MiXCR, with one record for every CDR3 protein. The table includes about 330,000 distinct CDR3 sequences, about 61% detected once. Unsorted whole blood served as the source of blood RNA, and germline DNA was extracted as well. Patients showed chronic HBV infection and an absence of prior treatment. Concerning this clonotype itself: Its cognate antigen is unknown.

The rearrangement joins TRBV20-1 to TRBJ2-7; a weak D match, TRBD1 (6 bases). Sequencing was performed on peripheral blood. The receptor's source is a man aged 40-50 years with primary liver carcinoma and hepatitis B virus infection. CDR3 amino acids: CSASSGALSSYEQYF. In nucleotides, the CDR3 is TGCAGTGCAAGTTCAGGGGCCCTAAGCTCCTACGAGCAGTACTTC.